This T cell receptor beta chain was captured in a study of blood T cell repertoires in COVID-19. The CDR3 sequence is 15 residues long. The V and J ends lost 0 bases and 2 bases respectively, with 9 bases between them. CDR1 and CDR2 (germline): SGHRS, YFSETQ. Original processing notes: Estimates of nucleated cell counts were drawn from the amplification of reference gene primers. Sequenced by immunoSEQ multiplex PCR; TCRdb stores in-frame clones only, minus some. That table furnishes V, J and clone size, whereas the DNA furnished D and trimming. Of roughly 100,000 clones in the sample, around 90% were seen once.

The chain recombines TRBV5-1 with TRBJ1-5; perhaps TRBD1 as D (5 bases). The sample consisted of peripheral blood. The sequence derives from a man younger than 30 with acute or convalescent COVID-19. CDR3 sequence reads: CASSLDGHGNQPQHF. The CDR3 bases are TGCGCCAGCAGCTTGGACGGACACGGCAATCAGCCCCAGCATTTT.